What follows are 5 T cell receptor beta chains derived from one specimen sequenced in a study of blood T cells in healthy people across ages. Alongside a J-beta primer mix, a sample-barcoded 5' primer served in a second PCR lasting roughly 7 to 11 cycles. TCRdb analysed the 5' RACE reads with MiXCR anew, one entry per CDR3 protein. The sample shows 650,000 to 1,000,000 distinct CDR3 sequences, 35% to 60% of them seen only once. The sequenced sample was blood. The receptors come from a man aged 80 or over in good health.

The J gene is TRBJ2-3, the V gene TRBV6-6; 7 bases are a match to TRBD1. Germline loops: CDR1 MNHNY, CDR2 SVGAGI (reference sequence). CDR3 length: 15 amino acids. V shed 6 bases and J 3 bases; nucleotides not matched to a gene: 9. The CDR3 sequence is CASSRQGSVTDTQYF. Written as DNA, the CDR3 is TGTGCCAGCAGCCGACAGGGTAGCGTTACAGATACGCAGTATTTT.

The CDR3 nucleotides are TGCAGTGCTAGACTAGCGGGAAGATTCGATGAGCAGTTCTTC. Translated, it gives CSARLAGRFDEQFF. V is TRBV20-1 and J is TRBJ2-1, with 9 positions matching TRBD2. The germline V gene encodes CDR1 DFQATT and CDR2 SNEGSKA (reference sequence). The CDR3 is 14 amino acids. V shed 2 bases and J 8 bases; nucleotides not matched to a gene: 7.

The chain carries TRBV5-1 and TRBJ2-1; 14 bases agree with TRBD2. The ends lost 0 bases at V and 6 bases at J; junction bases unmatched: 5. Germline-derived CDR1 and CDR2 are SGHRS and YFSETQ. This CDR3 is 17 amino acids long. CDR3 in amino acids: CASSLDRLAGGANEQFF. CDR3 nucleotides: TGCGCCAGCAGCTTGGATCGACTAGCGGGAGGGGCCAATGAGCAGTTCTTC.

This clonotype was detected many times. CDR3 sequence: CASSPGQGATLSNQPQHF. CDR3 coding DNA: TGTGCCAGCAGTCCGGGACAGGGGGCAACCCTTAGCAATCAGCCCCAGCATTTT. The rearrangement joins TRBV12-3 or TRBV12-4 to TRBJ1-5, with TRBD1 matching 12 bases. The CDR3 spans 18 residues. V was pared by 5 bases and J by 0 bases, with 8 bases of the junction left unmatched.

The chain has TRBV29-1 and TRBJ2-1; perhaps TRBD2 as D (5 bases). Trimming left V 4 bases short and J 6 bases short, with 10 bases between. In germline, CDR1 is SQVTM, CDR2 ANQGSEA. The CDR3 covers 12 residues. CDR3 loop: CSVGGLPNEQFF. The CDR3 DNA is TGCAGCGTTGGAGGACTTCCCAATGAGCAGTTCTTC.